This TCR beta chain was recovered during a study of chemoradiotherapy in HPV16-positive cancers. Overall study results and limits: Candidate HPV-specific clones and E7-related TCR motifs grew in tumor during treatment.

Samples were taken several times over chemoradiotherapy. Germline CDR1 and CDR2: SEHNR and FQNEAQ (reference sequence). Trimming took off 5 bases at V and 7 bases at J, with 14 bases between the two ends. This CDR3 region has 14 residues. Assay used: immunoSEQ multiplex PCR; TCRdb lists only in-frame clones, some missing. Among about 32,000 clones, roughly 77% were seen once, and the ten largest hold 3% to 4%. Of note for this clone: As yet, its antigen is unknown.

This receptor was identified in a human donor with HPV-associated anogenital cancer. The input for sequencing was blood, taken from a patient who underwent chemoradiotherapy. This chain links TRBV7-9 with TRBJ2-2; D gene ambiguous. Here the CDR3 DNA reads TGTGCCAGCAGCCCCCCCGAGGTGTTCGGGGAGCTGTTTTTT. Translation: CASSPPEVFGELFF.